The 21 T cell receptor beta chains listed next were all sequenced from one sample in a study of identical twins. MiXCR was run by TCRdb on the 5' RACE reads, yielding one entry per CDR3 protein. Among 210,000 or so distinct CDR3 sequences listed, less than 8% were seen once. This sample also appeared in a second study, on yellow fever vaccine responses in identical twins.

Sequences were obtained from memory (CD45RO+) T cells sorted from blood. The receptors here all came from a woman between 18 and 29 years old in good health.

The V and J genes are TRBV7-2 and TRBJ1-2; D is uncertain. CDR1 and CDR2 (germline): SGHTA, FQGNSA. This CDR3 has 14 amino acids. Deletions cut 2 bases from V and 0 bases from J, with 7 bases between. The DNA for the CDR3 is TGTGCCAGCAGCTTATCGTGGACTAACTATGGCTACACCTTC. This gives the protein CASSLSWTNYGYTF.

Ten or more counts support this clonotype. In nucleotides, the CDR3 is TGTGCCAGCAGCTTAGTAGTTGTCGTCGGGAGGGGGGAGCTGTTTTTT. This sequence encodes CASSLVVVVGRGELFF. The rearrangement links TRBV7-2 to TRBJ2-2; 7 bases are shared with TRBD2. The CDR3 covers 16 residues. The junction had 10 bases not matched to a gene; V was cut back by 1 base and J by 8 bases. The germline gives CDR1 SGHTA, CDR2 FQGNSA.

This chain connects TRBV7-2 to TRBJ2-1; TRBD2 is a possible D gene (5 bases). The CDR3 is made up of 17 amino acids. Germline assignment: CDR1 SGHTA and CDR2 FQGNSA. Trimming took 1 base from V and 1 from J, leaving 14 bases between them. CDR3 amino acids: CASSLVGVGVSYNEQFF. The CDR3 DNA is TGTGCCAGCAGCTTAGTCGGGGTGGGAGTTTCCTACAATGAGCAGTTCTTC. Drawing the rest from reference TRBV7-2 and TRBJ2-1, the complete variable domain is GAGVSQSPSNKVTEKGKDVELRCDPISGHTALYWYRQSLGQGLEFLIYFQGNSAPDKSGLPSDRFSAERTGGSVSTLTIQRTQQEDSAVYLCASSLVGVGVSYNEQFFGPGTRLTVL.

This chain connects TRBV2 to TRBJ2-1; D not certain. CDR3 size: 12 residues. V was clipped by 7 bases and J by 9 bases, with 13 bases between them. From germline, CDR1 is SNHLY and CDR2 FYNNEI. CDR3 nucleotide sequence: TGTGCCAGCAATAAAGACCGCAGTGAGCAGTTCTTC. This sequence encodes CASNKDRSEQFF. The entire variable domain, with the rest obtained from reference TRBV2 and TRBJ2-1, is as follows: EPEVTQTPSHQVTQMGQEVILRCVPISNHLYFYWYRQILGQKVEFLVSFYNNEISEKSEIFDDQFSVERPDGSNFTLKIRSTKLEDSAMYFCASNKDRSEQFFGPGTRLTVL.

Only a few counts were recorded for this clonotype. V usage is TRBV11-2 and J usage is TRBJ1-5; 8 bases are a match to TRBD1. V lost 7 bases, J lost 1 base, and 18 bases stayed unmatched. Germline V gene lookup returns CDR1 SGHAT and CDR2 FQNNGV. The CDR3 length is 19 residues. CDR3 sequence: CASTRRPGGEGRSNQPQHF. In DNA, the CDR3 is TGTGCCAGCACCCGACGACCAGGGGGCGAGGGTAGGAGCAATCAGCCCCAGCATTTT.

This clonotype has at least ten counts. V is TRBV28 and J is TRBJ2-3, with 9 bases fitting TRBD1. Germline V CDR1 and CDR2: MDHEN, SYDVKM. The CDR3 runs 17 residues. Losses at the gene ends were 4 bases for V and 4 bases for J; bases not matched to a gene: 12. The CDR3 protein is CASSSDFGTGFADTQYF. The CDR3 bases are TGTGCCAGCAGTTCCGATTTTGGGACAGGGTTTGCAGATACGCAGTATTTT.

This clonotype came up a few times. This chain connects TRBV6-4 to TRBJ2-2, with D possibly matching TRBD2 (5 bases). This CDR3 comprises 14 residues. The ends were cut back, 5 bases at V and 5 bases at J, with 12 bases in the middle. Looked up from germline, CDR1 is MRHNA and CDR2 is SNTAGT. The CDR3 DNA sequence: TGTGCCAGCAGTACAAGTGGAGGAACCGGGGAGCTGTTTTTT. Its translation is CASSTSGGTGELFF.

This clonotype has just a few counts. V and J are TRBV9 and TRBJ2-3, with 7 bases that match TRBD1. This CDR3 region has 16 residues. Germline trimming cut 3 bases from V and 5 bases from J; bases unmatched to any gene: 12. From germline, CDR1 is SGDLS and CDR2 YYNGEE. The CDR3 bases are TGTGCCAGCAGCGAGATTCTACGTGGGACAGAAGATACGCAGTATTTT. It codes for CASSEILRGTEDTQYF.

The chain links TRBV15 to TRBJ2-3; maybe TRBD2 (6 bases). CDR3 length equals 17 residues. CDR1 and CDR2 (germline): LNHNV, YYDKDF (reference sequence). Deletions cut 0 bases from V and 6 bases from J, with 19 bases between. CDR3 residues: CATSREPGSRPGDTQYF. The CDR3 bases are TGTGCCACCAGCAGAGAGCCCGGGAGCAGACCCGGTGATACGCAGTATTTT.

This clonotype was observed many times. The chain couples TRBV12-3 or TRBV12-4 to TRBJ2-5, with D unresolved. Trimming removed 6 bases from V and 5 bases from J, with 13 bases in between. The length of the CDR3 is 13 residues. The CDR3 DNA reads TGTGCCAGCAGCCGTCAACCGTGGGAGACCCAGTACTTC. Residues: CASSRQPWETQYF.

This chain joins TRBV12-3 or TRBV12-4 and TRBJ2-6; maybe TRBD1 (6 bases). The CDR3 runs 17 residues. V lost 7 bases and J 0 bases, leaving 16 bases between the germline ends. The CDR3 sequence: CASTGNRVLSGANVLTF. The CDR3 DNA is TGTGCCAGCACTGGTAACAGGGTTCTCTCTGGGGCCAACGTCCTGACTTTC.

The J gene is TRBJ1-1, the V gene TRBV3-1; no reliable D call. The ends were cut back, 1 base at V and 1 base at J, with 1 base in the middle. Germline lookup yields CDR1 LGHDT and CDR2 YNNKEL (reference sequence). The CDR3 runs 12 residues. CDR3 region: CASSQGNTEAFF. In DNA form, the CDR3 reads TGTGCCAGCAGCCAAGGGAACACTGAAGCTTTCTTT.

Comment on this clonotype: It may be a read error: a sequence one base away is much more abundant. J is TRBJ2-2 and V is TRBV10-3; D perhaps matches TRBD2 (7 bases). V was shortened by 11 bases and J by 3 bases, with 16 bases between the two germline ends. Looked up from germline, CDR1 is ENHRY and CDR2 is SYGVKD. CDR3 length: 14 residues. The CDR3 region is CAFARGGDTGELFF. The CDR3 DNA reads as TGTGCCTTCGCGAGGGGGGGGGACACCGGGGAGCTGTTTTTT.

This clonotype was counted a few times. The chain has TRBV5-1 and TRBJ2-5; maybe TRBD2 (7 bases). Germline lookup yields CDR1 SGHRS and CDR2 YFSETQ. The CDR3 spans 18 residues. V was cut by 4 bases and J by 4 bases, with 26 bases left in between. CDR3 loop: CASSPGRGRGLNGETQYF. The CDR3 bases are TGCGCCAGCAGCCCGGGACGGGGGCGGGGACTAAACGGAGAGACCCAGTACTTC.

Many counts were recorded for this clonotype. One end of the junction varies from germline; a read error may be responsible. The V call is TRBV7-6, the J call TRBJ2-5, with D perhaps being TRBD1 or TRBD2 (5 bases each). The CDR3 contains 14 residues. Germline CDR1 and CDR2: SGHVS and FNYEAQ. The chain's CDR3 is CASSFGSLGEIQYF. The DNA for the CDR3 is TGTGCCAGCAGCTTTGGCTCCTTAGGGGAGATCCAGTACTTC.

The chain links TRBV20-1 to TRBJ2-7, with 10 nucleotides matching TRBD2. Germline V lookup: CDR1 DFQATT, CDR2 SNEGSKA (reference sequence). This CDR3 is 13 amino acids long. With 6 bases clipped from V and 0 bases from J, the junction kept 2 bases outside the gene matches. DNA of the CDR3: TGCAGTGCCGGACTAGCGGCCTCCTACGAGCAGTACTTC. Translated, it gives CSAGLAASYEQYF.

The V call is TRBV6-5, the J call TRBJ2-7, with 7 bases fitting TRBD2. The CDR3 runs 15 residues. The V gene's germline CDR1 is MNHEY and CDR2 SVGAGI. V lost 6 bases and J lost 2; bases outside the gene matches: 10. The CDR3: CASRLRLAATYEQYF. The CDR3 coding sequence is TGTGCCAGCAGGTTACGTCTAGCGGCAACCTACGAGCAGTACTTC.

This clonotype was counted many times. This rearrangement joins TRBV12-3 or TRBV12-4 to TRBJ2-1, with D unclear. The CDR3 sequence is 16 residues long. Trimming pared 5 bases from V and 6 bases from J, leaving 20 bases between. CDR3 DNA: TGTGCCAGCAGTCCCCGACAACTACGAAATAGCAATGAGCAGTTCTTC. Protein sequence: CASSPRQLRNSNEQFF.

In this sample, this clonotype turned up many times. V is TRBV7-2 and J is TRBJ2-2; 13 positions match TRBD2. CDR1 and CDR2 (germline): SGHTA, FQGNSA. The CDR3 is 15 residues long. V shed 6 bases, J shed 4 bases, and the junction held 2 bases outside the gene matches. For the CDR3, the DNA is TGTGCCAGCAGACTAGCGGGGGGGCGCACCGGGGAGCTGTTTTTT. It yields the protein CASRLAGGRTGELFF.

The chain couples TRBV4-2 to TRBJ2-2; D is tentatively TRBD1 or TRBD2 (5 bases each). Trimming took off 6 bases at V and 6 bases at J, with 17 bases between the two ends. The CDR3 runs 15 residues. The V gene's germline CDR1 is LGHNA and CDR2 YNFKEQ. This CDR3 is CASRDAEGFSGELFF. In DNA, the CDR3 is TGTGCCAGCAGGGACGCCGAGGGGTTCTCCGGGGAGCTGTTTTTT.

The chain combines TRBV6-2 or TRBV6-3 with TRBJ1-5; maybe TRBD1 (5 bases). The CDR3 spans 14 residues. Germline CDR1 and CDR2: MNHEY and SVGEGT. V shed 1 base and J shed 7 bases, with 11 bases lying between them. This CDR3 is CASSYWGNGQPQHF. The CDR3 DNA reads TGTGCCAGCAGTTACTGGGGGAATGGCCAGCCCCAGCATTTT.